Following are 29 T cell receptor beta chains from one sample sequenced in a study of blood T cell repertoires in COVID-19. Sequencing was performed with immunoSEQ multiplex PCR; in TCRdb, only in-frame clones are kept and a portion is missing. The data contain about 140,000 clones, about 91% of them seen just once; the ten biggest clones take up 1.5% to 1.9%. Sequenced input: peripheral blood. The source of these receptors is a woman aged 60 to 75 with acute or convalescent COVID-19.

This clone has more than one count but fewer than ten. The chain links TRBV18 to TRBJ1-4, with 7 bases fitting TRBD1. The CDR3 runs to 17 residues. J was trimmed by 0 bases and V by 3 bases; bases with no gene match: 7. Germline lookup yields CDR1 KGHSH and CDR2 LQKENI. The CDR3 here is CASSPGTAYATNEKLFF. The CDR3 DNA reads TGTGCCAGCTCACCGGGGACAGCCTACGCAACTAATGAAAAACTGTTTTTT.

The V and J genes are TRBV6-5 and TRBJ1-1; D perhaps matches TRBD1 (5 bases). This CDR3 contains 12 residues. Germline CDR1 is MNHEY and CDR2 is SVGAGI. Trimming pared 11 bases from V and 4 bases from J, leaving 14 bases between. In nucleotides, the CDR3 is TGTGCCTGGGGCAGGGAGGCCACTGAAGCTTTCTTT. Translated, it gives CAWGREATEAFF.

The rearrangement joins TRBV18 to TRBJ2-1; D perhaps matches TRBD1 (7 bases). V gave up 6 bases and J gave up 8 bases, with 14 bases separating them. In germline, CDR1 is KGHSH, CDR2 LQKENI. This CDR3 is 13 amino acids long. CDR3 residues: CASSPGGGDEQFF. The DNA for the CDR3 is TGTGCCAGCTCCCCAGGAGGGGGCGATGAGCAGTTCTTC.

This clone was recorded a few times. This chain joins TRBV27 and TRBJ2-5; 7 nucleotides align to TRBD1. The germline gives CDR1 MNHEY, CDR2 SMNVEV (reference sequence). CDR3 size: 13 residues. V was pared by 3 bases and J by 5 bases, with 3 bases of the junction left unmatched. The CDR3: CASSFARGETQYF. CDR3 sequence (DNA): TGTGCCAGCAGTTTTGCCAGGGGGGAGACCCAGTACTTC.

This chain uses TRBV7-9 with TRBJ1-5; the D is unclear. CDR3 length: 14 amino acids. The germline V gene has CDR1 SEHNR and CDR2 FQNEAQ (reference sequence). V shed 5 bases and J shed 13 bases, with 21 bases lying between them. The CDR3 DNA reads TGTGCCAGCAGCCCCCCGGGGTGGCAGACGCATCAGCATTTT. It encodes CASSPPGWQTHQHF.

The J gene is TRBJ1-2, the V gene TRBV27; the match to TRBD1 covers 9 bases. This CDR3 region has 18 residues. Per germline, CDR1 MNHEY and CDR2 SMNVEV (reference sequence). The J segment lost 7 bases and the V segment lost 1 base, leaving 16 bases of the junction unmatched. The DNA for the CDR3 is TGTGCCAGCAGTTTATACGGGTACGCGGGACAGGGAGGGTCTGGCTACACCTTC. It codes for CASSLYGYAGQGGSGYTF.

The chain uses TRBV6-4 and TRBJ1-6; D unresolved. From germline, CDR1 is MRHNA and CDR2 SNTAGT. The CDR3 is 13 residues long. The V end lost 3 bases, the J end lost 7 bases, and 7 bases lay between the germline ends. Here the CDR3 DNA reads TGTGCCAGCAGTGAAACTCGGAATTCACCCCTCCACTTT. Protein sequence: CASSETRNSPLHF.

The genes are TRBV9 and TRBJ1-4; 7 bases agree with TRBD1. Trimming took 4 bases from V and 5 from J; bases not matched to a gene: 8. Per the germline V gene, CDR1 is SGDLS and CDR2 is YYNGEE. CDR3 length: 15 residues. The CDR3 DNA is TGTGCCAGCAGCTTGCGGGACAGTTTGAATGAAAAACTGTTTTTT. It yields the protein CASSLRDSLNEKLFF.

V is TRBV4-2 and J is TRBJ1-3; unclear D gene. Trimming removed 1 base from V and 3 bases from J, with 16 bases in between. The germline gives CDR1 LGHNA, CDR2 YNFKEQ. The CDR3 sequence is 17 residues long. CDR3 region: CASSQVQRTGFGNTIYF. For the CDR3, the DNA is TGTGCCAGCAGCCAAGTCCAGCGAACTGGGTTTGGAAACACCATATATTTT.

The chain has TRBV19 and TRBJ2-5; TRBD2 matches 10 bases. Germline trimming cut 4 bases from V and 4 bases from J; bases unmatched to any gene: 9. CDR3 length: 16 residues. Germline V gene sequence: CDR1 LNHDA, CDR2 SQIVND (reference sequence). The CDR3 DNA reads as TGTGCCAGTAGTACTAGCGGGGGCCGGTACGGAGAGACCCAGTACTTC. It yields the protein CASSTSGGRYGETQYF.

The genes are TRBV24-1 and TRBJ2-2, with D maybe TRBD1 (6 bases). Trimming removed 0 bases at V and 4 bases at J, with 14 bases between. CDR3 length equals 17 residues. Looked up from germline, CDR1 is KGHDR and CDR2 is SFDVKD. The CDR3 loop reads CATSDLQSTGITGELFF. The CDR3 coding sequence is TGTGCCACCAGTGATTTGCAGAGTACAGGGATCACCGGGGAGCTGTTTTTT.

V and J are TRBV7-2 and TRBJ2-7; D possibly corresponds to TRBD2 (6 bases). The CDR3 contains 14 residues. V gave up 0 bases and J gave up 3 bases, with 9 bases separating them. Germline V gene lookup returns CDR1 SGHTA and CDR2 FQGNSA. The CDR3: CASSLAQTSYEQYF. DNA of the CDR3: TGTGCCAGCAGCTTAGCACAGACTAGCTACGAGCAGTACTTC.

The chain has TRBV6-1 and TRBJ1-5; perhaps TRBD1 as D (5 bases). This CDR3 region has 18 residues. With 4 bases removed from V and 6 bases from J, the gap between germline ends came to 25 bases. CDR1 is MNHNS, CDR2 SASEGT, per germline. CDR3 DNA: TGTGCCAGCAGTGTCCCCCGCCGGCGTGTCAGGGAGGGTCAGCCCCAGCATTTT. Its protein is CASSVPRRRVREGQPQHF.

This clone has more than one count but fewer than ten. V gene TRBV28 combines with J gene TRBJ2-1; TRBD2 matches 8 bases. This CDR3 is built from 18 residues. Trimming cost V 1 base and J 5 bases; bases outside gene matches: 13. CDR1 is MDHEN, CDR2 SYDVKM, per germline. The chain's CDR3 is CASSLSPGLGAIDNEQFF. CDR3 coding DNA: TGTGCCAGCAGTTTATCTCCGGGACTAGGAGCCATCGACAATGAGCAGTTCTTC. Combining the CDR3 with reference TRBV28 and TRBJ2-1 gives the whole variable domain DVKVTQSSRYLVKRTGEKVFLECVQDMDHENMFWYRQDPGLGLRLIYFSYDVKMKEKGDIPEGYSVSREKKERFSLILESASTNQTSMYLCASSLSPGLGAIDNEQFFGPGTRLTVL.

The J gene is TRBJ1-5, the V gene TRBV28, with D possibly TRBD1 on 5 matching bases. The germline V and J ends were trimmed by 6 bases and 2 bases, with 17 bases remaining between them. CDR1 and CDR2 from the germline V gene are MDHEN and SYDVKM. This CDR3 is built from 16 residues. As DNA, the CDR3 is TGTGCCAGCAGCCCTCGTTCTTTCAGGGGCAATCAGCCCCAGCATTTT. As protein: CASSPRSFRGNQPQHF.

V usage is TRBV6-6 and J usage is TRBJ2-2; TRBD2 matches at 12 bases. The junction had 5 bases not matched to a gene; V was cut back by 6 bases and J by 6 bases. The CDR3 is 15 residues long. Germline V lookup: CDR1 MNHNY, CDR2 SVGAGI (reference sequence). The CDR3 here is CASSLAGGLAGELFF. CDR3 bases: TGTGCCAGCAGCCTAGCGGGGGGGCTGGCCGGGGAGCTGTTTTTT.

The chain couples TRBV7-2 to TRBJ1-6; D gene uncertain. Trimming took 0 bases from V and 10 from J, leaving 13 bases between them. The V gene's germline CDR1 is SGHTA and CDR2 FQGNSA. This CDR3 spans 15 amino acids. CDR3 protein: CASSLAGGSESPLHF. The CDR3 nucleotides read TGTGCCAGCAGCTTAGCAGGAGGGTCCGAGTCACCCCTCCACTTT.

The V gene is TRBV5-4, the J gene TRBJ2-2; a possible D gene is TRBD1 (6 bases). Trimming shortened V by 4 bases and J by 3 bases, and 13 bases separated the two germline ends. Per germline, CDR1 SGHNT and CDR2 YYREEE (reference sequence). This CDR3 spans 15 amino acids. Here the CDR3 reads CASSPRDTDTGELFF. The CDR3 coding sequence is TGTGCCAGCAGCCCCCGGGACACAGACACCGGGGAGCTGTTTTTT.

This sequence joins TRBV5-1 and TRBJ2-6; D is perhaps TRBD1 (5 bases). Germline V lookup: CDR1 SGHRS, CDR2 YFSETQ. This CDR3 has 15 amino acids. Trimming stripped 6 bases from V and 2 bases from J, with 12 bases between. This CDR3 reads CASTLTEPGANVLTF. DNA for the CDR3: TGCGCCAGCACCCTGACAGAGCCTGGGGCCAACGTCCTGACTTTC.

This chain links TRBV4-3 with TRBJ1-2, with 9 bases matching TRBD1. V dropped 0 bases and J dropped 7; count of bases not matched to a gene: 6. The CDR3 runs 15 residues. CDR1 is LGHNA, CDR2 YSLEER, per germline. The CDR3 sequence is CASSQDVGTGIGYTF. The DNA for the CDR3 is TGCGCCAGCAGCCAAGATGTCGGGACAGGGATTGGCTACACCTTC.

CDR3 sequence reads: CASSLGRAREQYF. The CDR3 DNA reads as TGTGCCAGCAGTTTGGGCAGGGCTAGGGAGCAGTACTTC. The chain joins TRBV12-3 or TRBV12-4 to TRBJ2-7, with D perhaps matching TRBD1 (5 bases). Trimming removed 3 bases at V and 7 bases at J, with 13 bases between. The CDR3 is made up of 13 amino acids.

The V and J genes are TRBV2 and TRBJ1-4; tentative D call: TRBD1 (5 bases). V dropped 4 bases and J dropped 5 bases, with 11 bases sitting between them. Germline values: CDR1 SNHLY, CDR2 FYNNEI. The CDR3 runs to 14 residues. Written as DNA, the CDR3 is TGTGCCAGCAGTGCTGATAAGGGGAATGAAAAACTGTTTTTT. This encodes CASSADKGNEKLFF.

The CDR3 sequence is CATNGTGVANTGELFF. DNA for the CDR3: TGTGCTACTAACGGGACAGGGGTCGCGAACACCGGGGAGCTGTTTTTT. This chain joins TRBV12-5 and TRBJ2-2, with 10 nucleotides matching TRBD1. With V trimmed by 10 bases and J by 0 bases, 8 bases remained unmatched. The V gene's germline CDR1 is LGHNT and CDR2 FRNRAP. CDR3 size: 16 residues.

The gene calls are TRBV29-1 and TRBJ1-2; D perhaps matches TRBD1 (6 bases). The germline V gene encodes CDR1 SQVTM and CDR2 ANQGSEA. Trimming cost V 6 bases and J 4 bases, with 12 bases left between them. The CDR3 consists of 12 residues. The CDR3 sequence is CSVQGTSYGYTF. The CDR3 nucleotides read TGCAGCGTGCAGGGGACGTCCTATGGCTACACCTTC. Variable domain in full (rest from reference TRBV29-1 and TRBJ1-2): SAVISQKPSRDICQRGTSLTIQCQVDSQVTMMFWYRQQPGQSLTLIATANQGSEATYESGFVIDKFPISRPNLTFSTLTVSNMSPEDSSIYLCSVQGTSYGYTFGSGTRLTVV.

This clone was picked up one time. This chain joins TRBV29-1 and TRBJ1-1; 7 bases map to TRBD1. The CDR3 sequence is 17 residues long. The germline gives CDR1 SQVTM, CDR2 ANQGSEA. Trimming at V came to 0 bases and at J to 0 bases, leaving 10 bases not matched to a gene. The CDR3 here is CSVEEEQGTPLNTEAFF. CDR3 DNA: TGCAGCGTTGAAGAAGAACAGGGGACCCCCTTGAACACTGAAGCTTTCTTT. Filled out from reference TRBV29-1 and TRBJ1-1, the complete variable domain reads SAVISQKPSRDICQRGTSLTIQCQVDSQVTMMFWYRQQPGQSLTLIATANQGSEATYESGFVIDKFPISRPNLTFSTLTVSNMSPEDSSIYLCSVEEEQGTPLNTEAFFGQGTRLTVV.

The gene calls are TRBV27 and TRBJ1-1; D remains ambiguous. This CDR3 is built from 17 residues. V lost 0 bases to trimming and J lost 1 base, with 15 bases between them. Germline V lookup: CDR1 MNHEY, CDR2 SMNVEV (reference sequence). CDR3: CASSLSAQAEGNTEAFF. The CDR3 DNA reads TGTGCCAGCAGTTTATCAGCCCAGGCAGAGGGGAACACTGAAGCTTTCTTT.

This chain links TRBV20-1 with TRBJ2-5, with D hard to call. Per germline, CDR1 DFQATT and CDR2 SNEGSKA (reference sequence). The length of the CDR3 is 9 residues. The CDR3 protein is CRAPETQYF. The DNA of the CDR3 is TGCAGGGCCCCAGAGACCCAGTACTTC.

The chain employs TRBV15 and TRBJ2-2, with unresolved D. CDR1 LNHNV and CDR2 YYDKDF come from the germline V gene (reference sequence). V was pared by 0 bases and J by 2 bases, with 7 bases between. The length of the CDR3 is 15 residues. CDR3 region: CATSRDQRNTGELFF. In nucleotides, the CDR3 is TGTGCCACCAGCAGAGATCAGCGAAACACCGGGGAGCTGTTTTTT.

The chain uses TRBV7-8 and TRBJ1-2; D is possibly TRBD1 (6 bases). Germline loops: CDR1 SGHVS, CDR2 FQNEAQ. The CDR3 totals 14 residues. Trimming left V 1 base short and J 3 bases short, with 9 bases between. The chain's CDR3 is CASSLGGQYYGYTF. The CDR3 DNA sequence: TGTGCCAGCAGCTTAGGAGGACAGTACTATGGCTACACCTTC.